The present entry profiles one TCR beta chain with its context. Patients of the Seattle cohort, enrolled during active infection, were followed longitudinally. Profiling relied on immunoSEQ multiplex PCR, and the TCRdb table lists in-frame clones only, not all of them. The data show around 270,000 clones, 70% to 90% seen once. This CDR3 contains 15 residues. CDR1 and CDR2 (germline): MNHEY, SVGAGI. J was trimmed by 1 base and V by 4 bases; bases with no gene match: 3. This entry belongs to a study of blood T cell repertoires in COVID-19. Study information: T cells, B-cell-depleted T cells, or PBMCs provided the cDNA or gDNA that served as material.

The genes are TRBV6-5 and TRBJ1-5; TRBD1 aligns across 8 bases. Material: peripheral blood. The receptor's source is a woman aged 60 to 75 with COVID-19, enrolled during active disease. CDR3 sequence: CASSFGQGSNQPQHF. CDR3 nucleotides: TGTGCCAGCAGTTTCGGACAGGGCAGCAATCAGCCCCAGCATTTT.